Following are 14 T cell receptor beta chains from one sample sequenced in a study of blood T cells in healthy people across ages. Using a J-beta primer mix together with a sample-barcoded 5' primer, a second PCR was run for roughly 7 to 12 cycles. TCRdb redid the calling of the 5' RACE reads with MiXCR, one entry per CDR3 protein. The repertoire holds some 760,000 distinct CDR3 sequences, with roughly 25% as singletons. These same data were also listed under a study on T cells of mothers and their children.

Material: blood. Source of these receptors: a boy under 18 in good health.

The V and J genes are TRBV5-1 and TRBJ2-5; D is unresolved. The CDR3 loop spans 13 amino acids. Per germline, CDR1 SGHRS and CDR2 YFSETQ. V was pared by 4 bases and J by 5 bases, with 12 bases between. CDR3 coding DNA: TGCGCCAGCAGCGTCGGCAACGAGGAGACCCAGTACTTC. This sequence encodes CASSVGNEETQYF.

This clonotype was counted a few times. This chain uses TRBV6-6 with TRBJ1-1, with a tentative D call TRBD1 (6 bases). The CDR3 extends over 12 amino acids. Germline V gives CDR1 MNHNY, CDR2 SVGAGI (reference sequence). Trimming took 5 bases from V and 4 from J, leaving 8 bases between them. The CDR3, as DNA: TGTGCCAGCAGTCGACAGGTCACTGAAGCTTTCTTT. Protein: CASSRQVTEAFF.

Only a few counts were recorded for this clonotype. V usage is TRBV6-1 and J usage is TRBJ1-2; 8 bases agree with TRBD1. Per the germline V gene, CDR1 is MNHNS and CDR2 is SASEGT. The CDR3 spans 13 residues. J gave up 4 bases and V 2 bases, and 0 bases lay outside the gene matches. CDR3 in amino acids: CASSETGGYGYTF. As DNA, the CDR3 is TGTGCCAGCAGTGAAACAGGGGGCTATGGCTACACCTTC.

The J gene is TRBJ2-7, the V gene TRBV7-9; a possible D gene is TRBD2 (6 bases). The CDR3 runs to 14 residues. From germline, CDR1 is SEHNR and CDR2 FQNEAQ (reference sequence). The ends were cut back, 5 bases at V and 5 bases at J, with 16 bases in the middle. The CDR3 protein is CASSPLGGGDEQYF. The CDR3 DNA is TGTGCCAGCAGCCCCCTTGGGGGAGGCGACGAGCAGTACTTC.

This sequence joins TRBV7-3 and TRBJ2-3; unclear D gene. Trimming cost V 1 base and J 6 bases, with 8 bases left between them. The CDR3 loop spans 13 amino acids. CDR1 and CDR2 (germline): SGHTA, FQGTGA. The CDR3 sequence is CASSLRLSDTQYF. In DNA form, the CDR3 reads TGTGCCAGCAGCTTAAGGCTATCCGATACGCAGTATTTT.

This clonotype showed up just a few times. J is TRBJ1-1 and V is TRBV12-3 or TRBV12-4; 9 bases line up with TRBD1. V trimming: 3 bases; J trimming: 7 bases; junction bases outside the gene matches: 6. The CDR3 length is 14 residues. As DNA, the CDR3 is TGTGCCAGCAGTTTTTACAGGGGGCCCTTTGAAGCTTTCTTT. Translating gives CASSFYRGPFEAFF.

V and J are TRBV29-1 and TRBJ2-5; D gene uncertain. The V and J ends lost 6 bases and 1 base respectively, with 12 bases between them. From germline, CDR1 is SQVTM and CDR2 ANQGSEA. The CDR3 runs 13 residues. In DNA form, the CDR3 reads TGCAGCGTGGCCCATTACACCCAAGAGACCCAGTACTTC. Translating it yields CSVAHYTQETQYF. The full variable domain, in which reference TRBV29-1 and TRBJ2-5 provide the parts outside the CDR3, is SAVISQKPSRDICQRGTSLTIQCQVDSQVTMMFWYRQQPGQSLTLIATANQGSEATYESGFVIDKFPISRPNLTFSTLTVSNMSPEDSSIYLCSVAHYTQETQYFGPGTRLLVL.

The J gene is TRBJ2-5, the V gene TRBV27; TRBD1 agrees at 9 bases. The J call is doubtful: the DNA matches TRBJ2-1 better. The CDR3 is made up of 17 amino acids. Germline V gene sequence: CDR1 MNHEY, CDR2 SMNVEV (reference sequence). The CDR3 DNA reads TGTGCCAGCAGTTTATCCCCCGGGACAGGGACCCCCAATGAGCAGTTCTTC. Encoded protein: CASSLSPGTGTPNEQFF.

J is TRBJ2-7 and V is TRBV4-3; the match to TRBD2 covers 10 bases. The CDR3 totals 16 residues. Germline-derived CDR1 and CDR2 are LGHNA and YSLEER. V trimming: 1 base; J trimming: 1 base; junction bases outside the gene matches: 4. CDR3 loop: CASSQGTSGLSYEQYF. In DNA, the CDR3 is TGCGCCAGCAGCCAAGGGACTAGCGGCTTATCCTACGAGCAGTACTTC.

This clonotype was counted only a few times. The chain carries TRBV7-2 and TRBJ1-1; no firm D call. Germline V gene data show CDR1 as SGHTA and CDR2 as FQGNSA. The V gene lost 0 bases and the J gene lost 5 bases, with 1 base spanning the gap. This CDR3 has 11 amino acids. CDR3 loop: CASSLATEAFF. In DNA, the CDR3 is TGTGCCAGCAGCTTAGCGACTGAAGCTTTCTTT.

V and J are TRBV20-1 and TRBJ2-5, with TRBD2 identical over 14 bases. In germline, CDR1 is DFQATT, CDR2 SNEGSKA (reference sequence). V shed 5 bases, J shed 5 bases, and the junction held 7 bases outside the gene matches. This CDR3 contains 15 residues. The CDR3 is CSARGTSGSSETQYF. CDR3 DNA sequence: TGCAGTGCTCGAGGGACTAGCGGGAGTAGTGAGACCCAGTACTTC.

In its sample, this clonotype was seen a few times. This chain links TRBV5-6 with TRBJ2-3; no reliable D call. V was pared by 7 bases and J by 6 bases, with 21 bases between. This CDR3 region has 15 residues. The germline V gene encodes CDR1 SGHDT and CDR2 YYEEEE. CDR3 nucleotide sequence: TGTGCCAGCCCCAGTCGCCAGTTCTACCGGGATACGCAGTATTTT. Translating it yields CASPSRQFYRDTQYF. Using reference TRBV5-6 and TRBJ2-3 for the parts outside the CDR3, the full variable domain is DAGVTQSPTHLIKTRGQQVTLRCSPKSGHDTVSWYQQALGQGPQFIFQYYEEEERQRGNFPDRFSGHQFPNYSSELNVNALLLGDSALYLCASPSRQFYRDTQYFGPGTRLTVL.

This clonotype showed up just a few times. The rearrangement links TRBV12-3 or TRBV12-4 to TRBJ2-3; D uncertain. The ends were cut back, 3 bases at V and 8 bases at J, with 6 bases in the middle. CDR3 size: 11 residues. The CDR3: CASSLSVTQYF. CDR3 sequence (DNA): TGTGCCAGCAGTTTGTCAGTTACGCAGTATTTT.

This clonotype occurred a few times. This sequence joins TRBV14 and TRBJ2-5, with D hard to call. With the DNA end fitting TRBJ2-1 better, the J assignment may be wrong. The CDR3 totals 13 residues. The germline gives CDR1 SGHDN, CDR2 FVKESK. The chain's CDR3 is CASSQDPYNEQFF. The CDR3 nucleotides read TGTGCCAGCAGCCAAGACCCTTACAATGAGCAGTTCTTC.